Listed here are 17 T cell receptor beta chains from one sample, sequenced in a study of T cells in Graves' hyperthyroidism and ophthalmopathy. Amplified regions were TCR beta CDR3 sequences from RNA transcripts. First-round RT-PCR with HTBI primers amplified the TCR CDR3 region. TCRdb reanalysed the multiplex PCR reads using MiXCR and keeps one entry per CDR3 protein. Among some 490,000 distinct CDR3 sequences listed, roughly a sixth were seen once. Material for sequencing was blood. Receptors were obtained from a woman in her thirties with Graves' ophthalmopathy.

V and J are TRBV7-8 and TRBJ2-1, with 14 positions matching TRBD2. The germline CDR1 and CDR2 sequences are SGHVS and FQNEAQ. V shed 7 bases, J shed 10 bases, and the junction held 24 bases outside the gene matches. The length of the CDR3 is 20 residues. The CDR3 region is CASTRGRESLWGLAGAEQFF. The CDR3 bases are TGTGCCAGCACCCGGGGAAGGGAATCGTTGTGGGGACTAGCGGGGGCCGAGCAGTTCTTC. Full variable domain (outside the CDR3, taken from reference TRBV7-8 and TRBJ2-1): GAGVSQSPRYKVAKRGQDVALRCDPISGHVSLFWYQQALGQGPEFLTYFQNEAQLDKSGLPSDRFFAERPEGSVSTLKIQRTQQEDSAVYLCASTRGRESLWGLAGAEQFFGPGTRLTVL.

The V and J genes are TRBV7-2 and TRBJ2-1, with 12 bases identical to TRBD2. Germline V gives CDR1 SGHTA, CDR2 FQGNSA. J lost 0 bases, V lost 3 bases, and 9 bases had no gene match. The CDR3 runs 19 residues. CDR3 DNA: TGTGCCAGCAGCTTGGTGGTGACTAGCGGGAGAGGCTCCTACAATGAGCAGTTCTTC. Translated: CASSLVVTSGRGSYNEQFF.

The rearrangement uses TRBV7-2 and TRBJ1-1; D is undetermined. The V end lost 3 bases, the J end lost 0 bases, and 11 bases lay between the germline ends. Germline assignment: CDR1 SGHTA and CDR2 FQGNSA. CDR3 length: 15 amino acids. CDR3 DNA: TGTGCCAGCAGCTTTAGGCTACAGATGAACACTGAAGCTTTCTTT. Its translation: CASSFRLQMNTEAFF.

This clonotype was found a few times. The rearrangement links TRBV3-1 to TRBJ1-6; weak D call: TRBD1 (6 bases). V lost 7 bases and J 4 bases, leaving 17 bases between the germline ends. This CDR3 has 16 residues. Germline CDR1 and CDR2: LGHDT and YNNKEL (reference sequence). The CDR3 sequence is CASTLRGGRYNSPLHF. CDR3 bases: TGTGCCAGCACTCTAAGGGGGGGACGGTATAATTCACCCCTCCACTTT.

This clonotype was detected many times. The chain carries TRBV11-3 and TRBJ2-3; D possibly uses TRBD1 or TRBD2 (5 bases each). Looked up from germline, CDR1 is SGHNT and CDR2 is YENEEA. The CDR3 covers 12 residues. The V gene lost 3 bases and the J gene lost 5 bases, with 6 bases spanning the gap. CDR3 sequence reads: CASSLGEDTQYF. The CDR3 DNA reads TGTGCCAGCAGCTTGGGGGAAGATACGCAGTATTTT.

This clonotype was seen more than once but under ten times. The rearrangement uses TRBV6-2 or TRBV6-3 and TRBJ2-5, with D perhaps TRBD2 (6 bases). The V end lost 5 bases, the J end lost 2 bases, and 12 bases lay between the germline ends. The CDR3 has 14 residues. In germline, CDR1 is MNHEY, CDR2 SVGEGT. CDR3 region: CASSSSGRQETQYF. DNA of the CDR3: TGTGCCAGCAGTAGTAGCGGAAGACAAGAGACCCAGTACTTC.

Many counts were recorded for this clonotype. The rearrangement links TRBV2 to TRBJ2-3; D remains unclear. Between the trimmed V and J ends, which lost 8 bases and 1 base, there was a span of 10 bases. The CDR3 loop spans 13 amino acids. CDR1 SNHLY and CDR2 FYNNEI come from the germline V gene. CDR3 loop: CASGSSGTDTQYF. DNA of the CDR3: TGTGCCAGCGGGTCTTCTGGCACAGATACGCAGTATTTT.

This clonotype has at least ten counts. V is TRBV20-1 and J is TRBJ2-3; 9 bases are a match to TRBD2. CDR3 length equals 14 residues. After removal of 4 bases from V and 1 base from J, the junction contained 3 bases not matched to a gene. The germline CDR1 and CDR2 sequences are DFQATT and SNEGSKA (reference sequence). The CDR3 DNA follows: TGCAGTGCTAAAGCGGGAGGAGGCACAGATACGCAGTATTTT. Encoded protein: CSAKAGGGTDTQYF.

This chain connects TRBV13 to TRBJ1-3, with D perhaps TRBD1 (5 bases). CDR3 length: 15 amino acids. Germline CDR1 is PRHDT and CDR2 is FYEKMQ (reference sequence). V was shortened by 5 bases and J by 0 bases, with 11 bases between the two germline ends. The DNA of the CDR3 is TGTGCCAGCAGCGCGGGACTGTACTCTGGAAACACCATATATTTT. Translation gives CASSAGLYSGNTIYF.

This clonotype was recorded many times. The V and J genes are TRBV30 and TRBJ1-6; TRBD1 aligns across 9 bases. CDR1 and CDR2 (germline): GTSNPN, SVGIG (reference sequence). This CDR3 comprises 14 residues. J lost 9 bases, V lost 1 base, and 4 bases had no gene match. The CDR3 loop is CAWSAGTGFSPLHF. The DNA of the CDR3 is TGTGCCTGGAGTGCCGGGACAGGGTTTTCACCCCTCCACTTT.

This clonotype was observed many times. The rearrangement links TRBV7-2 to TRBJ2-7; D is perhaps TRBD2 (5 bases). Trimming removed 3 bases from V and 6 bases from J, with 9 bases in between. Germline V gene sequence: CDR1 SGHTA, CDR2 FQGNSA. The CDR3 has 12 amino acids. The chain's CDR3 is CASSLRVSEQYF. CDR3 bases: TGTGCCAGCAGCTTGAGGGTTTCCGAGCAGTACTTC.

CDR3 sequence reads: CASSYPGSLVIEQYF. The CDR3 DNA follows: TGTGCCAGCAGTTACCCCGGGAGTTTGGTAATCGAGCAGTACTTC. The chain uses TRBV6-5 and TRBJ2-7; weak D call: TRBD2 (6 bases). Germline V gene data show CDR1 as MNHEY and CDR2 as SVGAGI. The CDR3 has 15 residues. V was shortened by 2 bases and J by 6 bases, with 17 bases between the two germline ends.

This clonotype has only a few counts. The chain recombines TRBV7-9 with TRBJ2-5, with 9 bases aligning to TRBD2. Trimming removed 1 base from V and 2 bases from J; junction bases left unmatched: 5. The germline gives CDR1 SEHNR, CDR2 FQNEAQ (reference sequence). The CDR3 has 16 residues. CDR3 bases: TGTGCCAGCAGCTTAGTGGTAGCGGGAGTTCAAGAGACCCAGTACTTC. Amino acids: CASSLVVAGVQETQYF. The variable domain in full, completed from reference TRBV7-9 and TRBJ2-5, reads DTGVSQNPRHKITKRGQNVTFRCDPISEHNRLYWYRQTLGQGPEFLTYFQNEAQLEKSRLLSDRFSAERPKGSFSTLEIQRTEQGDSAMYLCASSLVVAGVQETQYFGPGTRLLVL.

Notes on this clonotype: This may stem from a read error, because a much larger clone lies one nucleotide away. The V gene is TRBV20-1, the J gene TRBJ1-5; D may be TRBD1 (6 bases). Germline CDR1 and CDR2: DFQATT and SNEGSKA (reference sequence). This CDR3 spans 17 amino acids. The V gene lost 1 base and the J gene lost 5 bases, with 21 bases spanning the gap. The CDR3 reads CSARGSGVRETYQPQHF. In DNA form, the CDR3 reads TGCAGTGCTAGAGGCTCAGGGGTCAGAGAAACTTATCAGCCCCAGCATTTT.

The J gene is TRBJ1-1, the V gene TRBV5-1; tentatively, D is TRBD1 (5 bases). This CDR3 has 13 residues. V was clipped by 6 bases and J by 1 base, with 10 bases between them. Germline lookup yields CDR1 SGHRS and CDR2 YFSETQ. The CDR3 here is CASTKTANTEAFF. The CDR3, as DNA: TGCGCCAGCACTAAGACAGCGAACACTGAAGCTTTCTTT.

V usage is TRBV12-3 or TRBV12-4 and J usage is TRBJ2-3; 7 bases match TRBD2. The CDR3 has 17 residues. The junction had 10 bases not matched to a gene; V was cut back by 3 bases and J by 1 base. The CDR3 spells CASSLRLPGGGTDTQYF. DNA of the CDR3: TGTGCCAGCAGTTTGAGGTTACCGGGAGGAGGCACAGATACGCAGTATTTT.

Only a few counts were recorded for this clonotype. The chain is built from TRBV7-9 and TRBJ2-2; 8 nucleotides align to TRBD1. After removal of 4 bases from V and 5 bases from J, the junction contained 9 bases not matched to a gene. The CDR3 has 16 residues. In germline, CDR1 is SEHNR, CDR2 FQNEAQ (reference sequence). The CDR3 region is CASSSLGQGATGELFF. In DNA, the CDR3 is TGTGCCAGCAGCTCCCTTGGCCAGGGGGCGACCGGGGAGCTGTTTTTT.